This passage covers 21 T cell receptor beta chains from one sample sequenced in a study of response to subunit inactivated influenza vaccine. TCRdb re-derived calls from the RT-PCR reads in MiXCR, one entry per CDR3 protein. Found here are around 320,000 distinct CDR3 sequences, over 20% of them singletons; the top ten hold over 9%. The sequences come from PBMCs from blood, collected less than 22 months after vaccination. All receptors come from a man between 50 and 75 years old who received an inactivated influenza vaccine.

This chain links TRBV18 with TRBJ2-1; D is unclear. The germline V and J ends were trimmed by 5 bases and 5 bases, with 10 bases remaining between them. From germline, CDR1 is KGHSH and CDR2 LQKENI. The CDR3 is made up of 13 amino acids. CDR3 in amino acids: CASSFAPHNEQFF. CDR3 bases: TGTGCCAGCTCATTTGCCCCTCACAATGAGCAGTTCTTC.

The chain carries TRBV5-1 and TRBJ1-4; 7 positions agree with TRBD1. With 0 bases clipped from V and 4 bases from J, the junction kept 6 bases outside the gene matches. In germline, CDR1 is SGHRS, CDR2 YFSETQ. The CDR3 has 16 amino acids. CDR3 region: CASSLAGTANNEKLFF. The CDR3 region has the DNA TGCGCCAGCAGCTTGGCTGGGACAGCAAATAATGAAAAACTGTTTTTT. The variable domain in full, completed from reference TRBV5-1 and TRBJ1-4, reads KAGVTQTPRYLIKTRGQQVTLSCSPISGHRSVSWYQQTPGQGLQFLFEYFSETQRNKGNFPGRFSGRQFSNSRSEMNVSTLELGDSALYLCASSLAGTANNEKLFFGSGTQLSVL.

This clonotype was recorded a few times. J is TRBJ2-5 and V is TRBV6-5, with D tentatively TRBD1 (6 bases). Trimming removed 6 bases from V and 7 bases from J, with 12 bases in between. The CDR3 length is 12 residues. Germline V gene data show CDR1 as MNHEY and CDR2 as SVGAGI. In DNA, the CDR3 is TGTGCCAGCAGCCCACCACAGGGGACCCAGTACTTC. It specifies CASSPPQGTQYF.

This clonotype was detected only a few times. This chain uses TRBV7-9 with TRBJ1-2, with 9 nucleotides matching TRBD1. The CDR3 extends over 17 amino acids. Germline CDR1 SEHNR, CDR2 FQNEAQ (reference sequence). Trimming took 5 bases from V and 5 from J; bases not matched to a gene: 15. CDR3 loop: CASSIEWDRAFVYGYTF. DNA for the CDR3: TGTGCCAGCAGCATAGAATGGGACAGGGCCTTCGTGTATGGCTACACCTTC.

The J gene is TRBJ2-5, the V gene TRBV12-3 or TRBV12-4; TRBD2 might be the D (7 bases). The CDR3 extends over 14 amino acids. V lost 6 bases and J 2 bases, leaving 13 bases between the germline ends. The CDR3 DNA reads as TGTGCCAGCAGCCGCGCGGGGGCTCAAGAGACCCAGTACTTC. Protein sequence: CASSRAGAQETQYF.

This clonotype was seen ten or more times. The CDR3 spells CASSLAQGSGETQYF. Here the CDR3 DNA reads TGTGCCAGCAGCTTAGCACAGGGGTCGGGAGAGACCCAGTACTTC. The genes are TRBV7-9 and TRBJ2-5; 7 bases are a match to TRBD1. The V and J ends lost 0 bases and 4 bases, in that order; junction bases with no gene match: 5. CDR3 length equals 15 residues. Germline CDR1 and CDR2: SEHNR and FQNEAQ (reference sequence).

This chain uses TRBV7-2 with TRBJ2-3; the match to TRBD2 covers 7 bases. Trimming at V came to 5 bases and at J to 4 bases, leaving 6 bases not matched to a gene. The CDR3 consists of 14 residues. In germline, CDR1 is SGHTA, CDR2 FQGNSA. CDR3 coding DNA: TGTGCCAGCAGCCCTCACGGGGGGTCAGATACGCAGTATTTT. Protein: CASSPHGGSDTQYF.

The rearrangement joins TRBV29-1 to TRBJ1-2; maybe TRBD1 (6 bases). The CDR3 has 12 residues. Trimming stripped 7 bases from V and 0 bases from J, with 9 bases between. The germline CDR1 and CDR2 sequences are SQVTM and ANQGSEA. In DNA, the CDR3 is TGCAGCGGGGGGGGGCCTAACTATGGCTACACCTTC. Protein sequence: CSGGGPNYGYTF.

This clonotype was picked up a small number of times. The rearrangement uses TRBV5-1 and TRBJ2-7; either TRBD1 or TRBD2 may supply D (5 bases each). There are 13 residues in the CDR3. Deletions cut 6 bases from V and 1 base from J, with 11 bases between. Germline CDR1 reads SGHRS; CDR2 reads YFSETQ. For the CDR3, the DNA is TGCGCCAGCATTGGGGACCAATCCTACGAGCAGTACTTC. It yields the protein CASIGDQSYEQYF.

With regard to this clonotype: Likely a read error: the CDR3 ends without its conserved phenylalanine or tryptophan. J is TRBJ1-6 and V is TRBV12-3 or TRBV12-4; TRBD1 matches 7 bases. CDR3 length: 14 residues. With 3 bases clipped from V and 8 bases from J, the junction kept 4 bases outside the gene matches. In DNA form, the CDR3 reads TGTGCCAGCAGTTTCAGGACAGGTTATTCACCCCTCCACCTT. Its protein product is CASSFRTGYSPLHL.

V and J are TRBV12-3 or TRBV12-4 and TRBJ2-1; TRBD2 aligns across 16 bases. V shed 6 bases, J shed 6 bases, and the junction held 5 bases outside the gene matches. The CDR3 is made up of 16 amino acids. This CDR3 is CASRGTSGRAFNEQFF. The CDR3 nucleotides are TGTGCCAGCAGAGGGACTAGCGGGAGGGCCTTCAATGAGCAGTTCTTC.

This clonotype has more than one count but fewer than ten. V is TRBV4-1 and J is TRBJ2-3; D gene ambiguous. Looked up from germline, CDR1 is MGHRA and CDR2 is YSYEKL. This CDR3 has 12 amino acids. The V and J ends lost 1 base and 8 bases respectively, with 7 bases between them. The DNA for the CDR3 is TGCGCCAGCAGCCAAGTCGTTAGTACGCAGTATTTT. Its translation: CASSQVVSTQYF.

This clonotype was detected many times. The V gene is TRBV29-1, the J gene TRBJ1-2, with 7 bases matching TRBD1. Trimming removed 4 bases from V and 7 bases from J; junction bases left unmatched: 9. This CDR3 has 13 amino acids. CDR1 and CDR2 from the germline V gene are SQVTM and ANQGSEA. The CDR3 DNA reads TGCAGCGTTGGTGAGGCAGGGGGGTTTGGCTACACCTTC. It is translated as CSVGEAGGFGYTF.

The chain has TRBV12-3 or TRBV12-4 and TRBJ2-4, with a possible D match to TRBD1 (6 bases). This CDR3 region has 15 residues. V was cut by 7 bases and J by 1 base, with 14 bases left in between. The DNA of the CDR3 is TGTGCCAGCACCGAGGACAGCCTGGCCAAAAACATTCAGTACTTC. Protein: CASTEDSLAKNIQYF.

This chain joins TRBV3-1 and TRBJ2-2, with D possibly being TRBD1 (6 bases). This CDR3 spans 15 amino acids. The V end was cut by 5 bases, the J end by 2 bases, with 12 bases between. The germline V gene has CDR1 LGHDT and CDR2 YNNKEL (reference sequence). The CDR3 reads CASSGWDTNTGELFF. CDR3 sequence (DNA): TGTGCCAGCAGCGGCTGGGACACCAACACCGGGGAGCTGTTTTTT. Combining the CDR3 with reference TRBV3-1 and TRBJ2-2 gives the whole variable domain DTAVSQTPKYLVTQMGNDKSIKCEQNLGHDTMYWYKQDSKKFLKIMFSYNNKELIINETVPNRFSPKSPDKAHLNLHINSLELGDSAVYFCASSGWDTNTGELFFGEGSRLTVL.

The sample holds a few counts of this clonotype. CDR3 amino acids: CASRRAGAANSPLHF. CDR3 bases: TGTGCCAGCAGACGGGCAGGGGCCGCGAATTCACCCCTCCACTTT. The chain couples TRBV5-6 to TRBJ1-6; TRBD1 is a possible D gene (6 bases). This CDR3 has 15 amino acids. V was clipped by 5 bases and J by 7 bases, with 16 bases between them. Germline V gives CDR1 SGHDT, CDR2 YYEEEE.

The rearrangement joins TRBV3-1 to TRBJ2-1; 10 bases are a match to TRBD2. CDR1 is LGHDT, CDR2 YNNKEL, per germline (reference sequence). The V segment lost 2 bases and the J segment 8 bases; nucleotides outside the gene matches: 9. There are 16 residues in the CDR3. CDR3 DNA: TGTGCCAGCAGCCAAACAAGCGGGAGGGCCACTCATGAGCAGTTCTTC. This gives the protein CASSQTSGRATHEQFF.

The CDR3 sequence: CASSPRWEVSPLHF. The CDR3 nucleotides read TGTGCCAGCAGTCCTCGTTGGGAGGTTTCACCCCTCCACTTT. The chain employs TRBV6-1 and TRBJ1-6; D is unclear. The germline V and J ends were trimmed by 5 bases and 9 bases, with 14 bases remaining between them. Looked up from germline, CDR1 is MNHNS and CDR2 is SASEGT. The CDR3 is 14 residues long.

This clonotype appeared a few times. The CDR3 sequence: CASSYSQGYEQYF. DNA of the CDR3: TGTGCCAGCAGTTACTCACAGGGCTACGAGCAGTACTTC. The V gene is TRBV6-2 or TRBV6-3, the J gene TRBJ2-7, with D perhaps TRBD1 (6 bases). Germline lookup yields CDR1 MNHEY and CDR2 SVGEGT. Deletions cut 0 bases from V and 3 bases from J, with 6 bases between. The CDR3 runs 13 residues.

This clonotype was recorded at least ten times. V is TRBV7-6 and J is TRBJ2-1; D remains ambiguous. Germline CDR1 reads SGHVS; CDR2 reads FNYEAQ. The V gene lost 5 bases and the J gene lost 7 bases, with 9 bases spanning the gap. CDR3 size: 12 residues. CDR3 DNA: TGTGCCAGCAGCCTGACATGGAATGAGCAGTTCTTC. Translated: CASSLTWNEQFF.

The DNA of the CDR3 is TGTGCCAGCAGCTTAGGTCCGTTGAGTGGCTACACCTTC. The encoded protein is CASSLGPLSGYTF. The V and J genes are TRBV7-8 and TRBJ1-2, with no clear D. The CDR3 is made up of 13 amino acids. V lost 1 base to trimming and J lost 7 bases, with 10 bases between them. CDR1 is SGHVS, CDR2 FQNEAQ, per germline.